Listed here is a single TCR beta chain. The antigen it binds to is not known. No qualities accompany the bases; no much larger clone lies one base away. The cohort was made up of about 610 healthy bone marrow donors. All cohort members were sampled while nominally healthy, although unrecorded immune exposures were likely present. The donor was CMV seropositive and belonged to the group of a few hundred seropositive cohort members. Each donor provided a peripheral blood sample, and peripheral blood mononuclear cells were used for TCR beta sequencing. The Qiagen DNeasy Blood Extraction Kit was used to extract genomic DNA from the blood cell samples. The sample belongs to a study of cytomegalovirus exposure and HLA in healthy donors listed by TCRdb under 2017. For context, the study as a whole: An earlier analysis of around 600 of the donors reported about 250 Gb of sequence data and 100 million to 140 million unique TCR beta sequences from 150 million to 200 million T cells. Because of strong linkage in the cohort, roughly five DR-DQ haplotypes were treated as single units for association and clustering. Every repertoire in the discovery cohort had been generated on one and the same sequencing platform. The study aimed to test whether signatures of past pathogen exposure could be identified by cataloging public T cell receptors. Among the roughly 400 genotyped donors, around 81% belonged to the genetic ancestry cluster associated with self-reported Caucasian donors. The later analysis used no new phenotypic data to find candidate immune exposures, relying instead on TCR beta sequences and their occurrence across donors. High-throughput TCR immunosequencing, statistical association of individual TCRs with disease status, and machine learning were combined to predict cytomegalovirus infection status. Donor age, sex, ethnicity and CMV serostatus were compiled together with the repertoire data. A later genetic analysis took genome-wide SNP genotypes for about three fifths of the roughly 700 donors and used that subset as a discovery cohort. A separate validation cohort of more than 100 different subjects was used in addition to the roughly 640-subject first cohort. Class I and class II HLA loci were covered by the typing at four-digit resolution. In a later analysis, previously published TCR beta repertoires from 550 to 750 donors were re-analyzed and high-resolution HLA genotyping was added so that TCR occurrence patterns could be studied. Across 300 to 500 genotyped donors of the cohort, an average of approximately 240,000 unique TCR beta nucleotide sequences per donor were sequenced, and 15% to 20% of those sequences were non-productive. Roughly 300 gigabases of sequencing data and approximately 91 million unique TCR sequences made up an early release that covered 500 to 700 HLA-typed donors. An earlier analysis of some 500 of the donors used high-throughput TCR beta sequencing to judge whether each TCR beta V gene segment behaved as functional or pseudogenic. The T cell repertoires of several hundred subjects were profiled by immunosequencing and related to cytomegalovirus serostatus. Typing coverage differed by locus: A, B, C, DRB1 and DQB1 were typed in about 629-630 donors, DQA1 in about 550, DPA1 in 600 to 610, and DPB1 in about 450.

Libraries were built with the immunoSEQ multiplex PCR assay. A mixture of 60 forward primers for TCR Vbeta segments and 13 reverse primers for TCR Jbeta segments was used in the multiplex PCR. Amplification of the CDR3 region of rearranged TCR beta genes was performed with a multiplex PCR assay on genomic DNA. On the Illumina HiSeq System, the amplified TCR beta libraries were sequenced as 87-base-pair reads. The authors processed their data as follows. A later analysis tallied 70 million to 100 million unique TCR beta chains across the roughly 610 repertoires, and some 10 million of those chains were shared by two or more donors. To remove PCR and sequencing errors, raw reads were error-corrected and collapsed into unique sequences using a nearest-neighbor algorithm that merged closely related sequences. Alignment of CDR3 sequences to IMGT reference sequences was used to assign V, D and J gene segments. For a sequence to be retained, a match of at least six nucleotides to both a V gene segment and a J gene segment was required. Rearrangements were classified as productive when the CDR3 lacked stop codons and remained in frame with V and J, and all other rearrangements were classified as non-productive. Following IMGT convention, CDR3 was defined as the stretch from the second conserved V-encoded cysteine to the conserved J-encoded phenylalanine. Sequences without an unambiguous match to a single V gene segment were excluded from the earlier analysis of about 600 of the donors. In an earlier analysis of about 590 of the donors, a V segment was called functional when productive rearrangements were above 56.7%, and segregating when the standard deviation between donors exceeded 5%. To diagnose cytomegalovirus status from the catalog of TCR beta chain sequences, a statistical classification framework was built. A later analysis assigned V and J genes by comparing TCR nucleotide sequences with IMGT/GENE-DB human TR gene sequences. Using the TCRdist pipeline, a later analysis assigned CDR3 sequences along with most-parsimonious VDJ recombination scenarios. In a later analysis, each TCR beta chain was defined by its CDR3 amino acid sequence together with its V-gene family, and reads lacking a unique V-gene family were excluded. To address suspected cross-contamination and a sequencing artifact, a later analysis removed some 620 highly shared, low-generation-probability nucleotide sequences. For each public chain, a later analysis derived a clonal expansion index from normalized ranks of inferred template counts within each repertoire. In a later analysis, generation probabilities were computed with a VDJ recombination model fitted to out-of-frame rearrangements, and the resulting probabilities were checked against IGoR. A later analysis scored TCR-TCR, TCR-HLA and TCR-CMV co-occurrence with hypergeometric tests, applying a repertoire-size bias correction to TCR pairs. A later analysis estimated false discovery rates by permuting HLA or CMV assignments 20 times. In a later analysis, co-occurring TCRs were grouped using DBSCAN, with TCRdist sequence similarity added in when clustering inside HLA-allele-positive subsets. Repertoires with fewer than 30,000 or more than 120,000 public chains were left out of co-occurrence clustering, as were five repertoires with anomalous nucleotide sharing. Drawn from immuneACCESS, this table holds only the in-frame rearrangements with V and J called that TCRdb kept. Clones are partly lost; checked studies trace under half to an unresolved V gene and leave the rest unexplained. The V and J calls and clone size are taken from that table; D and trimming were inferred from the DNA. This sample holds under 100,000 clones; around 70% were observed only once. Over 12% of the sample comes from the top ten.

CDR1 is given as SGDLS and CDR2 as YYNGEE, both from the germline V gene. Measured from the cysteine to the phenylalanine, the CDR3 is 16 residues long. CDR3 DNA only is kept here, 48 bases in frame from base 1. The junction shows trimming of 1 base on V and 8 bases on J, and the gene matches do not reach 9 bases of it. Here is what the overall study found, with its caveats: While some public TCRs were present in many individuals, most TCR sequences turned up only very rarely across donors. The classifier was reported to diagnose cytomegalovirus status with high specificity and sensitivity in both the original and validation cohorts. When HLA alleles, especially DR and DQ, strongly co-occurred, attributing TCR associations to individual alleles was difficult. The 87-base-pair reads could not distinguish some IMGT-functional V segments, including TRBV6-2 and TRBV6-3, so those segments were excluded. In a later analysis, TCR association rates were found to vary across HLA loci, with the most associated TCRs seen for DRB1 alleles and the fewest for HLA-C alleles. Correlated functional status among segregating V segments might be attributable to linkage disequilibrium, but an unknown experimental factor could not be ruled out. This cohort had only TCR beta chains sequenced, and the lack of alpha or paired-chain data limited which features could be detected. Broadly in line with IMGT annotations, most TCR beta V segments showed up in productive rearrangements about 87% or about 30% of the time in an earlier analysis of approximately 600 of the donors. In a later analysis, several top co-occurrence clusters were reported to appear linked to parvovirus B19, influenza, CMV and Epstein-Barr virus. The study listed 150 to 200 TCR beta chains as associated with cytomegalovirus. According to a later genetic analysis, donors in an Asian-associated ancestry cluster had fewer N-insertions in productive TCRs than the approximately 650-donor mean. Most CMV-associated TCR beta chains appeared to be HLA-restricted in a later analysis, and the HLA associations seemed to be driven largely by CMV exposure. Sequencing depth was assumed to be roughly uniform across donors in the presence/absence analyses, though that assumption may not hold. The sequencing pipeline was judged likely to have produced a cluster of highly shared sequence variants as a technical artifact. Compared with equally common non-associated chains, HLA-associated TCR beta chains in a later analysis were more clonally expanded and had lower generation probabilities. HLA typing was unavailable for some donors at each locus, so association tests used only the typed subset. Because counts were too low, about 15 rarely observed V segments, including chromosome 9 orphons, were left out of the earlier analysis of over 550 of the donors. An association between a missense DCLRE1C variant and V-gene and J-gene trimming of TCR beta chains was found in a later genetic analysis and replicated in an independent cohort. CMV serostatus was the only immune exposure information available for the cohort. A few of the identified cytomegalovirus-associated TCR beta chains were confirmed in vitro to be specific for cytomegalovirus antigens. According to the authors, the approach could potentially be generalized to other disease states and immunological phenotypes. Specific HLA alleles were associated with 18,000 or so TCR beta sequences at a false discovery rate of 0.05 in a later analysis. A further reported finding was that TCR beta sequences accurately predicted the HLA-A and HLA-B alleles for most subjects in the first cohort.

The V and J genes are TRBV9 and TRBJ2-1, and 10 bases in between align with TRBD2. The clonotype comes from a woman aged 50 to 60 in good health and CMV-seropositive. The specimen was PBMCs. The CDR3 sequence is CASSVQSSGRLYEQFF. The nucleotides are TGTGCCAGCAGCGTACAGAGTAGCGGGAGGCTCTATGAGCAGTTCTTC. Extended through the reference TRBV9 and TRBJ2-1 proteins, this CDR3 yields the full variable domain: DSGVTQTPKHLITATGQRVTLRCSPRSGDLSVYWYQQSLDQGLQFLIQYYNGEERAKGNILERFSAQQFPDLHSELNLSSLELGDSALYFCASSVQSSGRLYEQFFGPGTRLTVL.